This T cell receptor beta chain was retrieved from a study of shared clonotypes between healthy human individuals. V dropped 0 bases and J dropped 0 bases, with 10 bases sitting between them. CDR1 is SGDLS, CDR2 YYNGEE, per germline. This CDR3 spans 16 amino acids. With ten immunoSEQ deep assay plates, unsorted PBMC DNA underwent sequencing. As handled by the study authors: Quality scores were absent from the junction-only immunoSEQ sequences, so filtering differed. Assay used: immunoSEQ multiplex PCR; TCRdb lists only in-frame clones, some missing. The V and J calls and the clone size are those of that table, but D and trimming were determined from the DNA. The table records about half a million clones, 70% to 80% of them present only once. Donors comprised healthy HIV-negative adults lacking recent acute infections or vaccinations. Everyone who donated was a Caucasian adult who lived in Nashville, Tennessee.

Only one count was recorded for this clone. The origin of this receptor is a woman between 40 and 55 years old in good health. Some clones in this sample may be carry-over from other donors' samples. The chain carries TRBV9 and TRBJ2-1; D is possibly TRBD1 or TRBD2 (5 bases each). The sequenced sample was PBMCs. CDR3 DNA sequence: TGTGCCAGCAGCGTAGGGGGGATTGGCTCCTACAATGAGCAGTTCTTC. It is translated as CASSVGGIGSYNEQFF.